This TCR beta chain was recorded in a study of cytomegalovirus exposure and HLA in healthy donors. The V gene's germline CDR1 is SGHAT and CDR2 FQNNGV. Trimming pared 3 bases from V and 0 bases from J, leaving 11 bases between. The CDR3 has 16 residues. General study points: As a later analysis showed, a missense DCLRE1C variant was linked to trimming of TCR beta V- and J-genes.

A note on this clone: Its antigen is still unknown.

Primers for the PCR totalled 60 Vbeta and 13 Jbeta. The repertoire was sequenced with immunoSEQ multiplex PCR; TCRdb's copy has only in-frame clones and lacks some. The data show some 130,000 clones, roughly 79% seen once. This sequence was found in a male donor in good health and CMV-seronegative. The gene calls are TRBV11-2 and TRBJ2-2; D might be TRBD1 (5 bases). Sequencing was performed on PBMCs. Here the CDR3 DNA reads TGTGCCAGCAGCTTCAGGGTGGGCCCGAACACCGGGGAGCTGTTTTTT. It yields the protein CASSFRVGPNTGELFF.